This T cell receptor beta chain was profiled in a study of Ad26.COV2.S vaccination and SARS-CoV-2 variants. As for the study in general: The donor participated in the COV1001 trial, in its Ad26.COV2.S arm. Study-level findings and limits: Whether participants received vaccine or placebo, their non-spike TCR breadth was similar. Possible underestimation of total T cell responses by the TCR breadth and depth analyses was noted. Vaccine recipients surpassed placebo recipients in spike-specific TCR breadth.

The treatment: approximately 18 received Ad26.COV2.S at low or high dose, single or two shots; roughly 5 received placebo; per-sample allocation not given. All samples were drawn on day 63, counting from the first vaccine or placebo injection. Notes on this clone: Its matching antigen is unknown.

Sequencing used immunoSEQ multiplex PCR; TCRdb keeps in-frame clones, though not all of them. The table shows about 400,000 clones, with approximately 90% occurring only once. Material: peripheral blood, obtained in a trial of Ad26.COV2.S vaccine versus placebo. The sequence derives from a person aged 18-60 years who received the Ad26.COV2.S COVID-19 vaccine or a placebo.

CDR3 residues: CASSLLAGGGYNEQFF. The CDR3 nucleotides read TGTGCCAGCAGTTTATTAGCGGGAGGGGGCTACAATGAGCAGTTCTTC. V gene TRBV28 combines with J gene TRBJ2-1, with 11 bases identical to TRBD2. Losses at the gene ends were 1 base for V and 3 bases for J; bases not matched to a gene: 2. Germline V gene data show CDR1 as MDHEN and CDR2 as SYDVKM. The CDR3 covers 16 residues.